The 23 T cell receptor beta chains presented below share a single source sample, sequenced in a study of CXCR3-negative and CXCR3-positive naive CD8 T cells. Study-wide results and limits: Naive cells positive for CXCR3 carried more hydrophobic TRB CDR3s than CXCR3-negative ones.

Their recognized antigens are unknown. In preparing the TRB cDNA libraries, 5' RACE with UMI labels was used. TCRdb reprocessed the 5' RACE reads, with one entry per CDR3 protein and no DNA. The ten top clones account for 0.59%, within a sample of 120,000 or so distinct CDR3 sequences. The sample comprised naive CXCR3+ CD8+ T cells from blood. Subset defined: CD45RO-CCR7+CD27+CD95- naive CD8+ T cells expressing CXCR3 (TNR3+). The receptors were gathered from a human donor in good health. Some clones in this sample may be carry-over from other donors' samples.

This chain joins TRBV7-9 and TRBJ1-2; there is no DNA to check the TCRdb D call of TRBD1. CDR1 and CDR2 from the germline V gene are SEHNR and FQNEAQ (reference sequence). This CDR3 region has 15 residues. The CDR3: CASSLLRDTQPGYTF. Full variable domain (rest looked up from reference TRBV7-9 and TRBJ1-2): DTGVSQNPRHKITKRGQNVTFRCDPISEHNRLYWYRQTLGQGPEFLTYFQNEAQLEKSRLLSDRFSAERPKGSFSTLEIQRTEQGDSAMYLCASSLLRDTQPGYTFGSGTRLTVV.

The chain combines TRBV29-1 with TRBJ1-4; TCRdb selects TRBD1, and the lack of DNA leaves this call unchecked. The CDR3 extends over 14 amino acids. From germline, CDR1 is SQVTM and CDR2 ANQGSEA. CDR3 region: CRAADRATNEKLFF.

The chain recombines TRBV2 with TRBJ2-5. From germline, CDR1 is SNHLY and CDR2 FYNNEI. The CDR3 is 11 residues long. CDR3 residues: CASRVMETQYF.

The J gene is TRBJ1-1, the V gene TRBV27; TCRdb designates TRBD1, a call that cannot be tested without DNA. Germline CDR1 reads MNHEY; CDR2 reads SMNVEV (reference sequence). The length of the CDR3 is 14 residues. The CDR3 loop is CASSRGPHGGEAFF.

The chain uses TRBV4-2 and TRBJ2-7. The CDR3 is 15 amino acids. Germline values: CDR1 LGHNA, CDR2 YNFKEQ. The CDR3 region is CASSQDIGSPYEQYF.

The genes are TRBV29-1 and TRBJ2-4; TCRdb calls TRBD1, which cannot be checked without DNA. Germline V CDR1 and CDR2: SQVTM, ANQGSEA. This CDR3 spans 14 amino acids. The CDR3 reads CSVTPRRPKNIQYF.

CDR3: CASSSWGGETQYF. This rearrangement joins TRBV7-2 to TRBJ2-5. The CDR3 runs 13 residues. Germline V lookup: CDR1 SGHTA, CDR2 FQGNSA.

The chain is built from TRBV6-5 and TRBJ2-5; lacking DNA, the TRBD2 call made by TCRdb goes unchecked. The CDR3 runs to 15 residues. CDR1 is MNHEY, CDR2 SVGAGI, per germline. This CDR3 reads CASSEFLAGGETQYF.

The chain employs TRBV29-1 and TRBJ1-2; TCRdb indicates TRBD1, and absent DNA this call remains unverified. The CDR3 is 11 residues long. The germline V gene encodes CDR1 SQVTM and CDR2 ANQGSEA. The CDR3 protein is CSVRTGGVYTF.

V and J are TRBV29-1 and TRBJ1-1; TCRdb returns TRBD1, unconfirmable since there is no DNA. The CDR3 covers 12 residues. In germline, CDR1 is SQVTM, CDR2 ANQGSEA. This chain's CDR3 is CSVGTGSTEAFF.

The rearrangement uses TRBV6-5 and TRBJ2-1; the TCRdb call, TRBD1, lacks DNA for checking. The CDR3 totals 14 residues. CDR1 MNHEY and CDR2 SVGAGI come from the germline V gene. The CDR3: CASSFGQGDNEQFF.

This rearrangement joins TRBV7-9 to TRBJ1-1; TCRdb selects TRBD1, and the lack of DNA leaves this call unchecked. The CDR3 is made up of 13 amino acids. Germline CDR1 is SEHNR and CDR2 is FQNEAQ (reference sequence). This chain's CDR3 is CASILSPGVGAFF.

The chain is built from TRBV11-2 and TRBJ2-7. This CDR3 comprises 14 residues. Germline values: CDR1 SGHAT, CDR2 FQNNGV. CDR3 protein: CASSFSSYQYEQYF.

This chain connects TRBV28 to TRBJ1-6; TCRdb's D call, TRBD1, is unchecked because there is no DNA. The CDR3 consists of 14 residues. Germline lookup yields CDR1 MDHEN and CDR2 SYDVKM. CDR3 in amino acids: CASSPGRSNAPLHF.

This sequence joins TRBV29-1 and TRBJ1-2; TCRdb's assignment of TRBD1 cannot be checked, as there is no DNA. Germline V lookup: CDR1 SQVTM, CDR2 ANQGSEA. The CDR3 length is 13 residues. This CDR3 is CSVRSQGNYGYTF.

The genes are TRBV3-1 and TRBJ2-7. This CDR3 is built from 12 residues. Germline V CDR1 and CDR2: LGHDT, YNNKEL (reference sequence). The chain's CDR3 is CASSQVTYEQYF.

The gene calls are TRBV7-9 and TRBJ2-3; absent DNA, TCRdb's TRBD2 call cannot be checked. Germline V CDR1 and CDR2: SEHNR, FQNEAQ (reference sequence). The CDR3 spans 18 residues. CDR3 loop: CASSLTSGGARGTDTQYF.

The J gene is TRBJ2-1, the V gene TRBV28; TCRdb selects TRBD2, and the lack of DNA leaves this call unchecked. Germline CDR1 is MDHEN and CDR2 is SYDVKM. The CDR3 has 17 residues. CDR3 region: CASRPGLAGAGDNEQFF. The full variable domain, in which reference TRBV28 and TRBJ2-1 provide the parts outside the CDR3, is DVKVTQSSRYLVKRTGEKVFLECVQDMDHENMFWYRQDPGLGLRLIYFSYDVKMKEKGDIPEGYSVSREKKERFSLILESASTNQTSMYLCASRPGLAGAGDNEQFFGPGTRLTVL.

This chain links TRBV12-3 or TRBV12-4 with TRBJ2-3; TCRdb selects TRBD1, and the lack of DNA leaves this call unchecked. The CDR3 has 13 amino acids. CDR3 sequence: CATSNGALDTQYF.

The chain uses TRBV4-3 and TRBJ1-2. The CDR3 covers 15 residues. Germline V gene sequence: CDR1 LGHNA, CDR2 YSLEER. CDR3 sequence reads: CASSQDITGLYGYTF.

The rearrangement links TRBV7-9 to TRBJ2-2. CDR1 is SEHNR and CDR2 is FQNEAQ in the germline V gene (reference sequence). The CDR3 totals 14 residues. This chain's CDR3 is CASSLVATTGELFF.

The rearrangement links TRBV7-9 to TRBJ2-1; TCRdb picks TRBD2, but there is no DNA to check that call. The CDR3 runs 15 residues. Germline V gives CDR1 SEHNR, CDR2 FQNEAQ (reference sequence). CDR3 sequence: CASGARLAAYNEQFF.

The chain joins TRBV6-2 or TRBV6-3 to TRBJ1-1. This CDR3 comprises 14 residues. Germline V gives CDR1 MNHEY, CDR2 SVGEGT. CDR3 sequence reads: CASSYLPTLLEAFF.